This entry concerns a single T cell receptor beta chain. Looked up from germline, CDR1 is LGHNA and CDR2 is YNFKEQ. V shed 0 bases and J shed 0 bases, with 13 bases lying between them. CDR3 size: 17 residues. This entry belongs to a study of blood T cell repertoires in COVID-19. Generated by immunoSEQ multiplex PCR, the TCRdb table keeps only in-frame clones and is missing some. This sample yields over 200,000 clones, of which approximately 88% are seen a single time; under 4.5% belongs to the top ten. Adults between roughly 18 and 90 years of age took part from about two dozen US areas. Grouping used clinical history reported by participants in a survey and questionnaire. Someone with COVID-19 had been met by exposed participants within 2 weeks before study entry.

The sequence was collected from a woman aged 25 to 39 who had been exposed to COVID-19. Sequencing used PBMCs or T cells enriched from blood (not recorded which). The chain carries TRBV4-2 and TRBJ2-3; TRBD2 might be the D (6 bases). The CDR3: CASSQDGGGSSTDTQYF. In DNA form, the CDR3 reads TGTGCCAGCAGCCAAGATGGGGGAGGCTCTAGCACAGATACGCAGTATTTT.